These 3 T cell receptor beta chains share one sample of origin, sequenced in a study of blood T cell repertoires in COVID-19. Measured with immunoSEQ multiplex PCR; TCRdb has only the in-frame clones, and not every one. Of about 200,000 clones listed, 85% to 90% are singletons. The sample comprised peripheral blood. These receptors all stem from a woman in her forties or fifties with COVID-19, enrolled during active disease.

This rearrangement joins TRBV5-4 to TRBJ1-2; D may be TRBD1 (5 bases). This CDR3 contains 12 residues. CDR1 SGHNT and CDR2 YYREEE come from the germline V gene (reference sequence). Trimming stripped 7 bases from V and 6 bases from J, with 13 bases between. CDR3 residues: CASREGLNGYTF. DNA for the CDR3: TGTGCCAGCCGGGAGGGGCTGAATGGCTACACCTTC.

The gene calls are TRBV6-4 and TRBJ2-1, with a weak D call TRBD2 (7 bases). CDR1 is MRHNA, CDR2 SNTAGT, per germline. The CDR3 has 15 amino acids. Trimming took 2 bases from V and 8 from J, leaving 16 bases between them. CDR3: CASSDGGGPSDEQFF. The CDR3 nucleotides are TGTGCCAGCAGTGACGGGGGGGGCCCCTCCGATGAGCAGTTCTTC.

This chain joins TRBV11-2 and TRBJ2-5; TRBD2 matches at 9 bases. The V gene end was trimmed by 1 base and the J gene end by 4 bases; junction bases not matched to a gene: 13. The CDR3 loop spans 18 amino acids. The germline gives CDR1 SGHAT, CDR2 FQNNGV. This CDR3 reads CASSLVGRQAGGRETQYF. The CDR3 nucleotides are TGTGCCAGCAGCTTAGTTGGACGGCAAGCGGGGGGTCGAGAGACCCAGTACTTC.